This TCR beta chain was obtained from a study of blood T cell repertoires in COVID-19. Whole-study context: The United States, Italy and Spain provided the acute and convalescent COVID-19 samples. Sample material is recorded as cDNA or gDNA derived from T cells, B-cell-depleted T cells, or PBMCs.

The V end was cut by 2 bases, the J end by 9 bases, with 12 bases between. The CDR3 sequence is 13 residues long. CDR1 is LNHDA, CDR2 SQIVND, per germline (reference sequence). Sequencing was performed with immunoSEQ multiplex PCR; in TCRdb, only in-frame clones are kept and a portion is missing. The repertoire includes 150,000 to 250,000 clones, 65% to 85% of them detected once, and over 6.5% sits in the top ten. Each recovered donor of Cohort 3 presented with two negative PCRs, clearance, or symptom resolution. This TCR was sampled from a man aged 40-49 years who had recovered from COVID-19. Sequencing input: PBMCs or T cells enriched from blood (not recorded which). This chain joins TRBV19 and TRBJ2-3, with D perhaps matching TRBD2 (5 bases). CDR3 loop: CASSIMGAETQYF. CDR3 nucleotide sequence: TGTGCCAGTAGTATAATGGGAGCGGAAACGCAGTATTTT. Complete variable domain (other parts from reference TRBV19 and TRBJ2-3): DGGITQSPKYLFRKEGQNVTLSCEQNLNHDAMYWYRQDPGQGLRLIYYSQIVNDFQKGDIAEGYSVSREKKESFPLTVTSAQKNPTAFYLCASSIMGAETQYFGPGTRLTVL.